The 8 T cell receptor beta chains below come from one sample, sequenced in a study of immune cell composition in non-small cell lung cancer. Only in-frame clones appear in the TCRdb table, and some are missing; sequencing was by immunoSEQ multiplex PCR. There are some 11,000 clones in the sample; 64% occur only once, and 15% to 20% lies in the top ten. Specimen: lung tumor tissue. These TCRs come from a human donor with non-small cell lung cancer.

The chain has TRBV10-1 and TRBJ1-5, with 8 bases matching TRBD1. Germline lookup yields CDR1 WNHNN and CDR2 SYGVQD (reference sequence). The CDR3 has 15 residues. J gave up 2 bases and V 8 bases, and 8 bases lay outside the gene matches. CDR3 DNA sequence: TGCGCCAGCTCAATGGACAGGGCAGGCAATCAGCCCCAGCATTTT. Amino acid sequence: CASSMDRAGNQPQHF.

This chain uses TRBV9 with TRBJ2-2; D gene uncertain. The CDR3 totals 13 residues. V was shortened by 2 bases and J by 7 bases, with 9 bases between the two germline ends. CDR1 and CDR2 (germline): SGDLS, YYNGEE. CDR3 in amino acids: CASSVDFFGELFF. For the CDR3, the DNA is TGTGCCAGCAGCGTCGACTTCTTCGGGGAGCTGTTTTTT.

This chain links TRBV10-3 with TRBJ1-2; D unresolved. The germline V gene has CDR1 ENHRY and CDR2 SYGVKD. Trimming shortened V by 3 bases and J by 4 bases, and 12 bases separated the two germline ends. The CDR3 consists of 14 residues. In nucleotides, the CDR3 is TGTGCCATCAGTGATCAGTATAGGAGCTATGGCTACACCTTC. Protein sequence: CAISDQYRSYGYTF.

The table lists this clone with a few counts. This chain uses TRBV28 with TRBJ2-2; 10 bases map to TRBD2. The CDR3 consists of 16 residues. The V gene's germline CDR1 is MDHEN and CDR2 SYDVKM. The J segment lost 7 bases and the V segment lost 3 bases, leaving 8 bases of the junction unmatched. CDR3 loop: CASSFASGSSGGELFF. The CDR3 bases are TGTGCCAGCAGTTTTGCTAGCGGGAGTTCGGGCGGGGAGCTGTTTTTT.

This clone was counted a few times. The rearrangement uses TRBV18 and TRBJ2-7; 8 bases map to TRBD2. The V and J ends lost 5 bases and 2 bases, in that order; junction bases with no gene match: 8. The germline CDR1 and CDR2 sequences are KGHSH and LQKENI. The CDR3 has 15 amino acids. As DNA, the CDR3 is TGTGCCAGCTCAACGGGGGGGATGGGAACCTACGAGCAGTACTTC. Its translation is CASSTGGMGTYEQYF.

The chain uses TRBV28 and TRBJ2-5; perhaps TRBD2 as D (8 bases). Per germline, CDR1 MDHEN and CDR2 SYDVKM. The CDR3 runs 20 residues. V dropped 6 bases and J dropped 7 bases, with 36 bases sitting between them. For the CDR3, the DNA is TGTGCCAGCAGCCCAAGGGGGCTCGGTGGCGGGGGGCCCCCTAGGGGGACCCAGTACTTC. Its translation: CASSPRGLGGGGPPRGTQYF.

V usage is TRBV19 and J usage is TRBJ2-2; 7 bases are shared with TRBD1. This CDR3 region has 14 residues. Germline CDR1 and CDR2: LNHDA and SQIVND (reference sequence). With 7 bases clipped from V and 4 bases from J, the junction kept 6 bases outside the gene matches. The CDR3 is CASTLGQSTGELFF. CDR3 bases: TGTGCCAGTACCCTGGGACAGTCCACCGGGGAGCTGTTTTTT.

The CDR3 protein is CASSFRLAAEDTQYF. The CDR3 bases are TGTGCCAGCAGCTTCCGACTAGCGGCAGAAGATACGCAGTATTTT. The chain carries TRBV7-9 and TRBJ2-3; 9 nucleotides align to TRBD2. V was clipped by 3 bases and J by 5 bases; unmatched bases: 6. Germline V gene data show CDR1 as SEHNR and CDR2 as FQNEAQ (reference sequence). The CDR3 is 15 amino acids. The variable domain in full, with the rest retrieved from reference TRBV7-9 and TRBJ2-3, is DTGVSQNPRHKITKRGQNVTFRCDPISEHNRLYWYRQTLGQGPEFLTYFQNEAQLEKSRLLSDRFSAERPKGSFSTLEIQRTEQGDSAMYLCASSFRLAAEDTQYFGPGTRLTVL.